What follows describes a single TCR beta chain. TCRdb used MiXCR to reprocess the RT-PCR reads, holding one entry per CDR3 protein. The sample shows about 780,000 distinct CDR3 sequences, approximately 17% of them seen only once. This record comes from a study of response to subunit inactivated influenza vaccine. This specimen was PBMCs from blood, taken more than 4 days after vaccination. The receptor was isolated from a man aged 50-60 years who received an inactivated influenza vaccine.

CDR3 loop: CSARVAGTNVGHEQFF. The CDR3 coding sequence is TGCAGTGCTAGGGTTGCCGGGACTAATGTTGGGCATGAGCAGTTCTTC. This rearrangement joins TRBV20-1 to TRBJ2-1; 7 nucleotides line up with TRBD2. CDR1 is DFQATT, CDR2 SNEGSKA, per germline (reference sequence). This CDR3 comprises 16 residues. The V and J ends lost 3 bases and 8 bases, in that order; junction bases with no gene match: 16.